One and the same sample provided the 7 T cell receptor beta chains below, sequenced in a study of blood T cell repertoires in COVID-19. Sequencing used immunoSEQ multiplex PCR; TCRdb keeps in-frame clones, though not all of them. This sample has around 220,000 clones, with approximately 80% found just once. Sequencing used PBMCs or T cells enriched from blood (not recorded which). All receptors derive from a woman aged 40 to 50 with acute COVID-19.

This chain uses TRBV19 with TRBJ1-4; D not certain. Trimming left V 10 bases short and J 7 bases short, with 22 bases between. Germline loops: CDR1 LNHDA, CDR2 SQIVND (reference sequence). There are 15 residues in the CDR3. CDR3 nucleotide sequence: TGTGCCACATGTCCGTCAAGTCCCGGCGGTGAAAAACTGTTTTTT. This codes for CATCPSSPGGEKLFF.

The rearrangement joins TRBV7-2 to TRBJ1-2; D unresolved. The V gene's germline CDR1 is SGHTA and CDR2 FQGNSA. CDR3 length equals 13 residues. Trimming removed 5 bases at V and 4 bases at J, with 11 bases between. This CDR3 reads CASSPGIRYGYTF. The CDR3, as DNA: TGTGCCAGCAGCCCGGGGATCCGCTATGGCTACACCTTC.

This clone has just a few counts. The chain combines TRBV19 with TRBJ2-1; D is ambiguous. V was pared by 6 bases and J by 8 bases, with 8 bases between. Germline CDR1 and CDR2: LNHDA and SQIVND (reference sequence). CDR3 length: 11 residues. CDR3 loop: CASRRSDEQFF. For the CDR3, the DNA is TGTGCCAGTAGAAGAAGCGATGAGCAGTTCTTC.

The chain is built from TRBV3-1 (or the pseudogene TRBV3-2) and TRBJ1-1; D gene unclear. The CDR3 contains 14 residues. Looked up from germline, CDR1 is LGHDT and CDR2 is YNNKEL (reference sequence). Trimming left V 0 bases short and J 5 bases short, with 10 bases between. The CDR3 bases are TGTGCCAGCAGCCAAGAGGGCGGGGATACTGAAGCTTTCTTT. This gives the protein CASSQEGGDTEAFF.

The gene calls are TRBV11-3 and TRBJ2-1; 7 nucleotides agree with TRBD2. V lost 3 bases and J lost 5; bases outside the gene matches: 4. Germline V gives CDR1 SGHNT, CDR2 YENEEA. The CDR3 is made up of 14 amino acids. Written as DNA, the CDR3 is TGTGCCAGCAGCTTGGAGCGGGACCACAATGAGCAGTTCTTC. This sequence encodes CASSLERDHNEQFF.

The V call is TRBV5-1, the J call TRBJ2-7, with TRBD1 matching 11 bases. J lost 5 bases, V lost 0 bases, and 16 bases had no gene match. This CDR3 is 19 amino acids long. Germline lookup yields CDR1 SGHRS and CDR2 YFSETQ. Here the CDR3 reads CASSLALYPGTGGLDEQYF. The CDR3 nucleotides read TGCGCCAGCAGCTTGGCGCTATACCCTGGGACAGGGGGTTTGGACGAGCAGTACTTC.

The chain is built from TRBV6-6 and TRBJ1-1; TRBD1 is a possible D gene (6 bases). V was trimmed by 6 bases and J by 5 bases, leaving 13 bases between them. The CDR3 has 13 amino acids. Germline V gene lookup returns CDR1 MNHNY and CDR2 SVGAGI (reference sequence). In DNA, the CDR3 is TGTGCCAGCAGGAACTCAGGGGATACTGAAGCTTTCTTT. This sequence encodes CASRNSGDTEAFF.